Listed below are T cell receptor beta chains from one sample, sequenced in a study of cytomegalovirus exposure and HLA in healthy donors. TCRdb keeps only in-frame clones here, not all; method: immunoSEQ multiplex PCR. The data show approximately 110,000 clones, about 80% seen once. The sequencing input was PBMCs. The receptor source for this set is a woman aged 45-59 years in good health and CMV-seropositive. The CDR3 runs from the conserved cysteine through the conserved F or W. A D gene is named only where the DNA matches it firmly. Clone size is not always given. Where it is, it says once, few, many or a class for expanded clones.

cdr3_length	v_call	j_call	d_call	clone_size	cdr3_aa	cdr3_nt
15	TRBV6-5	TRBJ1-6	NA	once	CASSLAVGYNSPLHF	TGTGCCAGCAGCCTAGCCGTTGGATATAATTCACCCCTCCACTTT
12	TRBV6-1	TRBJ2-7	NA	once	CASKGAIYEQYF	TGTGCCAGCAAAGGGGCTATCTACGAGCAGTACTTC
12	TRBV4-1	TRBJ1-1	NA	NA	CASSQVGEEAFF	TGCGCCAGCAGCCAAGTGGGGGAGGAGGCTTTCTTT
16	TRBV5-4	TRBJ2-3	TRBD2	NA	CASSLVGGSGKDTQYF	TGTGCCAGCAGCTTGGTGGGCGGGAGTGGGAAGGATACGCAGTATTTT
13	TRBV9	TRBJ1-2	NA	NA	CASSVTGNYGYTF	TGTGCCAGCAGCGTAACAGGAAACTATGGCTACACCTTC
16	TRBV6-5	TRBJ1-6	NA	few	CASSYGVNRNNSPLHF	TGTGCCAGCAGTTACGGGGTAAACAGGAATAATTCACCCCTCCACTTT
16	TRBV7-9	TRBJ1-3	TRBD1	NA	CSSSLGGTDSGNTIYF	TGTTCCAGCAGCTTGGGCGGGACAGACTCTGGAAACACCATATATTTT
17	TRBV2	TRBJ2-1	TRBD2	once	CASGWTSGESSYNEQFF	TGTGCCAGCGGATGGACTAGCGGGGAGAGCTCCTACAATGAGCAGTTCTTC
11	TRBV7-8	TRBJ2-7	NA	NA	CASSLLDEQYF	TGTGCCAGCAGCTTGCTAGACGAGCAGTACTTC
14	TRBV9	TRBJ2-1	NA	few	CAFTGGPPYNEQFF	TGTGCCTTCACTGGCGGTCCCCCCTACAATGAGCAGTTCTTC
15	TRBV19	TRBJ1-1	TRBD1	NA	CASSIDRQGIGEAFF	TGTGCCAGTAGTATAGACCGACAGGGCATCGGTGAAGCTTTCTTT
15	TRBV6-5	TRBJ1-4	TRBD1	once	CASSYSRDRGGKLFF	TGTGCCAGCAGTTACTCGAGGGACAGGGGAGGAAAACTGTTTTTT
14	TRBV19	TRBJ2-2	NA	NA	CASSPGTHTGELFF	TGTGCCAGTAGCCCCGGGACTCACACCGGGGAGCTGTTTTTT
13	TRBV5-1	TRBJ2-2	NA	NA	CASNRENTGELFF	TGCGCCAGCAATCGGGAAAACACCGGGGAGCTGTTTTTT
18	TRBV5-1	TRBJ2-5	TRBD2	NA	CASSLARMTSGSQETQYF	TGCGCCAGCAGCTTGGCCAGGATGACTAGCGGGTCCCAAGAGACCCAGTACTTC
16	TRBV4-3	TRBJ2-5	TRBD2	NA	CASSQGLAGGLETQYF	TGCGCCAGCAGCCAAGGCCTAGCGGGGGGGCTGGAGACCCAGTACTTC
13	TRBV5-1	TRBJ2-4	TRBD1	NA	CASSLGQGNSQYF	TGCGCCAGCAGCTTGGGACAGGGAAACAGTCAGTACTTC
12	TRBV13	TRBJ2-1	NA	NA	CASSSTGNEQFF	TGTGCCAGCAGCTCCACAGGTAATGAGCAGTTCTTC
15	TRBV4-3	TRBJ1-6	TRBD1	NA	CASSPWTGVDSPLHF	TGCGCCAGCAGCCCCTGGACAGGGGTGGATTCACCCCTCCACTTT
16	TRBV9	TRBJ2-2	NA	NA	CASSPTGTLNTGELFF	TGTGCCAGCAGCCCCACCGGGACACTGAACACCGGGGAGCTGTTTTTT
13	TRBV7-9	TRBJ1-1	NA	NA	CSSSITVNTEAFF	TGTTCCAGCAGCATAACAGTGAACACTGAAGCTTTCTTT
15	TRBV7-9	TRBJ2-1	NA	once	CASSFGRGLYNEQFF	TGTGCCAGCAGCTTCGGTAGAGGGTTGTACAATGAGCAGTTCTTC
14	TRBV2	TRBJ2-4	NA	NA	CASRAGLSADSQYF	TGTGCCAGCAGGGCCGGGCTCTCCGCGGACAGTCAGTACTTC
16	TRBV9	TRBJ2-5	TRBD2	once	CASSVGLAGTEETQYF	TGTGCCAGCAGCGTCGGACTAGCGGGAACCGAAGAGACCCAGTACTTC
14	TRBV29-1	TRBJ2-2	NA	NA	CSGRLVGGSGELFF	TGCAGCGGCCGACTGGTCGGAGGTTCCGGGGAGCTGTTTTTT
13	TRBV9	TRBJ1-5	TRBD1	once	CASGGTDNQPQHF	TGTGCCAGCGGAGGGACAGACAATCAGCCCCAGCATTTT
15	TRBV5-5	TRBJ1-2	NA	few	CASSLAESALYGYTF	TGTGCCAGCAGCTTGGCGGAGTCAGCGCTCTATGGCTACACCTTC
16	TRBV27	TRBJ2-7	NA	NA	CASSFSVAGVPHEQYF	TGTGCCAGCAGTTTCTCGGTGGCAGGGGTTCCCCACGAGCAGTACTTC
17	TRBV14	TRBJ2-4	TRBD2	few	CASSQGGRTSGRNSQYF	TGTGCCAGCAGCCAAGGGGGTCGAACTAGCGGGAGAAACAGTCAGTACTTC
15	TRBV7-4	TRBJ2-7	TRBD2	NA	CASSLQRGGPYEQYF	TGTGCCAGCAGCTTACAGCGCGGGGGACCCTACGAGCAGTACTTC
14	TRBV18	TRBJ2-1	TRBD1	NA	CASSPRGPYNEQFF	TGTGCCAGCTCACCCAGGGGGCCCTACAATGAGCAGTTCTTC
15	TRBV5-1	TRBJ2-7	TRBD2	NA	CASSLGTSGSREQYF	TGCGCCAGCAGCTTGGGGACTAGCGGGAGCCGGGAGCAGTACTTC
14	TRBV19	TRBJ2-3	NA	NA	CASSTTTRGDTQYF	TGTGCCAGTAGTACCACTACCCGGGGGGATACGCAGTATTTT
14	TRBV7-9	TRBJ2-3	TRBD2	once	CASSFGGSADTQYF	TGTGCCAGCAGTTTCGGGGGGAGTGCAGATACGCAGTATTTT
14	TRBV28	TRBJ2-7	NA	NA	CASSLSLPPYEQYF	TGTGCCAGCAGTTTGAGCCTGCCTCCCTACGAGCAGTACTTC
15	TRBV11-2	TRBJ2-7	NA	NA	CASRGLRTESYEQYF	TGTGCCAGCAGGGGGCTGAGGACAGAGTCATACGAGCAGTACTTC
13	TRBV5-5	TRBJ2-1	NA	NA	CASSSATGYEQFF	TGTGCCAGCAGCTCGGCTACGGGGTATGAGCAGTTCTTC
16	TRBV7-3	TRBJ2-5	NA	NA	CASSLGVRGREETQYF	TGTGCCAGCAGCTTAGGGGTCAGGGGTCGAGAAGAGACCCAGTACTTC
13	TRBV21-1	TRBJ1-2	NA	NA	CASSSVRGNGYTF	TGTGCCAGCAGCTCTGTCAGGGGGAATGGCTACACCTTC
17	TRBV15	TRBJ2-3	TRBD2	NA	CATSGLSGSRGTDTQYF	TGTGCCACCAGCGGCCTTAGCGGGAGCAGAGGCACAGATACGCAGTATTTT
19	TRBV7-2	TRBJ2-6	TRBD1	NA	CASSSVRQGVLPGANGLTF	TGTGCCAGCAGCTCGGTCCGACAGGGGGTGCTCCCTGGGGCCAACGGCCTGACTTTC
13	TRBV2	TRBJ2-5	NA	NA	CASGLAPVETQYF	TGTGCCAGTGGACTGGCCCCGGTAGAGACCCAGTACTTC
15	TRBV4-3	TRBJ1-4	NA	NA	CASSQDTGANEKLFF	TGCGCCAGCAGCCAAGATACTGGGGCCAACGAAAAACTGTTTTTT
13	TRBV5-8	TRBJ2-3	NA	NA	CASSKLTQDTQYF	TGTGCCAGCAGCAAATTAACCCAGGATACGCAGTATTTT
16	TRBV15	TRBJ2-2	NA	NA	CATRKEGRANTGELFF	TGTGCCACCAGGAAAGAAGGCAGGGCGAACACCGGGGAGCTGTTTTTT
13	TRBV6-5	TRBJ2-7	NA	few	CASSYPDSYEQYF	TGTGCCAGCAGTTACCCCGACAGCTACGAGCAGTACTTC
14	TRBV27	TRBJ2-7	NA	NA	CASSFYRAPGEQYF	TGTGCCAGCAGTTTCTACAGGGCTCCCGGCGAGCAGTACTTC
14	TRBV14	TRBJ1-2	TRBD1	NA	CASSQVGQGYGYTF	TGTGCCAGCAGCCAAGTTGGACAGGGCTATGGCTACACCTTC
13	TRBV9	TRBJ1-5	NA	NA	CASSLSTEQPQHF	TGTGCCAGCAGCCTTTCGACAGAACAGCCCCAGCATTTT
16	TRBV18	TRBJ1-2	TRBD1	NA	CASSPPLMTGVYGYTF	TGTGCCAGCTCACCGCCTCTAATGACAGGGGTCTATGGCTACACCTTC